Listed below are T cell receptor beta chains from one sample, sequenced in a study of cytomegalovirus exposure and HLA in healthy donors. The table came from immunoSEQ multiplex PCR; TCRdb's copy has only in-frame clones and leaves some out. Among around 93,000 clones listed, 85% were seen once. Sample: PBMCs. These receptors were obtained from a man younger than 30 in good health and CMV-seropositive. Both conserved end residues are part of each CDR3. The order of the fields is CDR3 protein, CDR3 DNA, D gene, J gene, V gene, clone size. D genes are given only for firm matches. Rows may omit the clone size; those that give it use once, few, many or a size class.

CDR3 protein: CASSQEKTGTNSYEQYF; CDR3 DNA: TGTGCCAGCAGCCAAGAGAAAACCGGGACAAACTCCTACGAGCAGTACTTC; D gene: NA; J gene: TRBJ2-7; V gene: TRBV4-2; clone size: NA
CDR3 protein: CASSLATPDTQYF; CDR3 DNA: TGTGCCAGCAGCTTAGCCACCCCAGATACGCAGTATTTT; D gene: NA; J gene: TRBJ2-3; V gene: TRBV5-6; clone size: NA
CDR3 protein: CASSLSSGGYGYTF; CDR3 DNA: TGTGCCAGCAGTTTATCCTCCGGGGGGTATGGCTACACCTTC; D gene: NA; J gene: TRBJ1-2; V gene: TRBV28; clone size: NA
CDR3 protein: CATSRYTAGNTGELFF; CDR3 DNA: TGTGCCACCAGCAGATACACTGCAGGGAACACCGGGGAGCTGTTTTTT; D gene: NA; J gene: TRBJ2-2; V gene: TRBV15; clone size: NA
CDR3 protein: CASSLSGSFNEQFF; CDR3 DNA: TGTGCCAGCAGCTTGAGCGGGAGTTTTAATGAGCAGTTCTTC; D gene: TRBD2; J gene: TRBJ2-1; V gene: TRBV7-9; clone size: NA
CDR3 protein: CAISERVTDGYTF; CDR3 DNA: TGTGCCATCAGTGAGCGGGTGACGGATGGCTACACCTTC; D gene: NA; J gene: TRBJ1-2; V gene: TRBV10-3; clone size: NA
CDR3 protein: CASSIDRSNTEAFF; CDR3 DNA: TGTGCCAGTAGTATTGACCGGAGCAACACTGAAGCTTTCTTT; D gene: NA; J gene: TRBJ1-1; V gene: TRBV19; clone size: few
CDR3 protein: CSARQGAQNEQFF; CDR3 DNA: TGCAGCGCCCGACAGGGGGCCCAAAATGAGCAGTTCTTC; D gene: TRBD1; J gene: TRBJ2-1; V gene: TRBV29-1; clone size: NA
CDR3 protein: CASSFGERENNEQFF; CDR3 DNA: TGTGCCAGCAGCTTTGGAGAGAGAGAAAACAATGAGCAGTTCTTC; D gene: NA; J gene: TRBJ2-1; V gene: TRBV7-3; clone size: NA
CDR3 protein: CAWSAGIEGASAFF; CDR3 DNA: TGTGCCTGGAGTGCGGGGATCGAGGGGGCGTCGGCTTTCTTT; D gene: TRBD1; J gene: TRBJ1-1; V gene: TRBV30; clone size: once
CDR3 protein: CASRSLTGDEQFF; CDR3 DNA: TGTGCCAGTAGAAGCCTTACAGGAGATGAGCAGTTCTTC; D gene: NA; J gene: TRBJ2-1; V gene: TRBV19; clone size: NA
CDR3 protein: CASSSEGWYEQYF; CDR3 DNA: TGTGCCAGTAGCTCGGAGGGCTGGTACGAGCAGTACTTC; D gene: NA; J gene: TRBJ2-7; V gene: TRBV19; clone size: NA
CDR3 protein: CAWSWGSGSTDTQYF; CDR3 DNA: TGTGCCTGGTCCTGGGGTAGCGGGAGCACAGATACGCAGTATTTT; D gene: TRBD2; J gene: TRBJ2-3; V gene: TRBV30; clone size: NA
CDR3 protein: CASSEVAGGPTFF; CDR3 DNA: TGTGCCAGCAGTGAAGTGGCAGGGGGCCCGACTTTCTTT; D gene: TRBD1; J gene: TRBJ1-1; V gene: TRBV6-1; clone size: once
CDR3 protein: CASSSPGQGEEKLFF; CDR3 DNA: TGTGCCAGCAGTTCACCGGGACAGGGGGAGGAAAAACTGTTTTTT; D gene: TRBD1; J gene: TRBJ1-4; V gene: TRBV6-5; clone size: NA
CDR3 protein: CASSVGDLRGQPQHF; CDR3 DNA: TGTGCCAGTAGTGTGGGGGACCTCCGGGGGCAGCCCCAGCATTTT; D gene: NA; J gene: TRBJ1-5; V gene: TRBV19; clone size: NA
CDR3 protein: CSALQGGTEAFF; CDR3 DNA: TGCAGCGCTCTACAGGGCGGAACTGAAGCTTTCTTT; D gene: NA; J gene: TRBJ1-1; V gene: TRBV29-1; clone size: once
CDR3 protein: CASRRKADYSYNEQFF; CDR3 DNA: TGTGCCAGCAGACGAAAGGCGGATTACTCCTACAATGAGCAGTTCTTC; D gene: NA; J gene: TRBJ2-1; V gene: TRBV27; clone size: once
CDR3 protein: CASCATGGNTEAFF; CDR3 DNA: TGTGCCAGTTGCGCGACGGGAGGGAACACTGAAGCTTTCTTT; D gene: NA; J gene: TRBJ1-1; V gene: TRBV19; clone size: NA
CDR3 protein: CASSPGLAGGPDTQYF; CDR3 DNA: TGCGCCAGCAGCCCGGGACTAGCGGGAGGGCCAGATACGCAGTATTTT; D gene: TRBD2; J gene: TRBJ2-3; V gene: TRBV5-1; clone size: once
CDR3 protein: CASSQDGGQGSTDTQYF; CDR3 DNA: TGCGCCAGCAGCCAAGATGGGGGACAGGGTAGCACAGATACGCAGTATTTT; D gene: TRBD1; J gene: TRBJ2-3; V gene: TRBV4-1; clone size: NA
CDR3 protein: CASSLGTTGELFF; CDR3 DNA: TGTGCCAGCAGCCTCGGTACCACCGGGGAGCTGTTTTTT; D gene: NA; J gene: TRBJ2-2; V gene: TRBV9; clone size: NA
CDR3 protein: CASARGLAYEQYF; CDR3 DNA: TGTGCCAGCGCTCGGGGTCTGGCCTACGAGCAGTACTTC; D gene: NA; J gene: TRBJ2-7; V gene: TRBV14; clone size: NA
CDR3 protein: CASSPLAQGGYEQFF; CDR3 DNA: TGTGCCAGCAGCCCTCTTGCGCAGGGTGGGTATGAGCAGTTCTTC; D gene: NA; J gene: TRBJ2-1; V gene: TRBV7-9; clone size: NA
CDR3 protein: CASSDSQGIPGNTIYF; CDR3 DNA: TGTGCCAGCAGTGACAGTCAGGGGATCCCTGGAAACACCATATATTTT; D gene: NA; J gene: TRBJ1-3; V gene: TRBV6-4; clone size: NA
CDR3 protein: CASSLLSGRAYTGELFF; CDR3 DNA: TGCGCCAGCAGCTTGCTCAGCGGGAGGGCCTACACCGGGGAGCTGTTTTTT; D gene: TRBD2; J gene: TRBJ2-2; V gene: TRBV5-1; clone size: NA
CDR3 protein: CASSEGALSSIYF; CDR3 DNA: TGTGCCAGCAGTGAGGGGGCCCTATCCTCCATATATTTT; D gene: TRBD1; J gene: TRBJ1-3; V gene: TRBV28; clone size: NA
CDR3 protein: CSATTGRIETQYF; CDR3 DNA: TGCAGCGCAACGACAGGGCGAATAGAGACCCAGTACTTC; D gene: TRBD1; J gene: TRBJ2-5; V gene: TRBV29-1; clone size: NA
CDR3 protein: CASTPRRAGDNEKLFF; CDR3 DNA: TGTGCCAGCACCCCTCGTCGGGCAGGGGATAATGAAAAACTGTTTTTT; D gene: NA; J gene: TRBJ1-4; V gene: TRBV7-9; clone size: NA
CDR3 protein: CSVQDTDTQYF; CDR3 DNA: TGCAGCGTACAGGACACAGATACGCAGTATTTT; D gene: NA; J gene: TRBJ2-3; V gene: TRBV29-1; clone size: once
CDR3 protein: CASKKASNTGELFF; CDR3 DNA: TGTGCCAGTAAAAAAGCTTCGAACACCGGGGAGCTGTTTTTT; D gene: NA; J gene: TRBJ2-2; V gene: TRBV19; clone size: NA
CDR3 protein: CSVEVSLYSSYNEQFF; CDR3 DNA: TGCAGCGTTGAAGTTAGCCTCTATAGCTCCTACAATGAGCAGTTCTTC; D gene: NA; J gene: TRBJ2-1; V gene: TRBV29-1; clone size: NA
CDR3 protein: CASSAQTGAPDTQYF; CDR3 DNA: TGTGCCAGCAGCGCTCAGACAGGTGCCCCAGATACGCAGTATTTT; D gene: NA; J gene: TRBJ2-3; V gene: TRBV5-4; clone size: NA
CDR3 protein: CASSFAGYGYTF; CDR3 DNA: TGTGCCAGCAGTTTTGCGGGTTATGGCTACACCTTC; D gene: NA; J gene: TRBJ1-2; V gene: TRBV28; clone size: NA
CDR3 protein: CASSLALPGLAETQYF; CDR3 DNA: TGCGCCAGCAGCTTGGCCCTTCCGGGACTAGCGGAGACCCAGTACTTC; D gene: TRBD2; J gene: TRBJ2-5; V gene: TRBV5-1; clone size: NA
CDR3 protein: CASSPGLDYNEQFF; CDR3 DNA: TGTGCCAGCTCCCCGGGACTGGACTACAATGAGCAGTTCTTC; D gene: NA; J gene: TRBJ2-1; V gene: TRBV18; clone size: few
CDR3 protein: CASSVGLAGGTGELFF; CDR3 DNA: TGTGCCAGCAGCGTCGGACTAGCGGGAGGAACCGGGGAGCTGTTTTTT; D gene: TRBD2; J gene: TRBJ2-2; V gene: TRBV9; clone size: NA
CDR3 protein: CASSVDFWRQDNEQFF; CDR3 DNA: TGTGCCAGCAGCGTAGACTTCTGGCGACAGGACAATGAGCAGTTCTTC; D gene: NA; J gene: TRBJ2-1; V gene: TRBV9; clone size: NA
CDR3 protein: CASSLGGQGYGNEQFF; CDR3 DNA: TGTGCCAGCAGCTTGGGAGGACAGGGTTACGGAAATGAGCAGTTCTTC; D gene: TRBD1; J gene: TRBJ2-1; V gene: TRBV5-6; clone size: NA
CDR3 protein: CSVALTGPGETQYF; CDR3 DNA: TGCAGCGTTGCCTTGACAGGGCCCGGGGAGACCCAGTACTTC; D gene: TRBD1; J gene: TRBJ2-5; V gene: TRBV29-1; clone size: few
CDR3 protein: CASSLGLADSYEQYF; CDR3 DNA: TGTGCCAGCAGTTTAGGCCTAGCGGACTCCTACGAGCAGTACTTC; D gene: TRBD2; J gene: TRBJ2-7; V gene: TRBV27; clone size: NA
CDR3 protein: CASSLYLERRAPYNEQFF; CDR3 DNA: TGTGCCAGCAGCTTATACCTTGAACGGAGGGCCCCTTACAATGAGCAGTTCTTC; D gene: NA; J gene: TRBJ2-1; V gene: TRBV11-2; clone size: NA
CDR3 protein: CASRSLREGLGQFF; CDR3 DNA: TGTGCCAGCAGATCCCTGCGGGAGGGCCTAGGGCAGTTCTTC; D gene: TRBD2; J gene: TRBJ2-1; V gene: TRBV6-1; clone size: NA
CDR3 protein: CASRLAVNEQFF; CDR3 DNA: TGTGCCAGCAGATTAGCGGTTAATGAGCAGTTCTTC; D gene: NA; J gene: TRBJ2-1; V gene: TRBV6-4; clone size: NA
CDR3 protein: CASSLRLADPYEQYF; CDR3 DNA: TGCGCCAGCAGCTTACGACTAGCGGACCCCTACGAGCAGTACTTC; D gene: TRBD2; J gene: TRBJ2-7; V gene: TRBV4-1; clone size: NA
CDR3 protein: CASWGSGGSGYEQYF; CDR3 DNA: TGTGCCAGTTGGGGCTCGGGCGGGAGCGGTTACGAGCAGTACTTC; D gene: TRBD2; J gene: TRBJ2-7; V gene: TRBV27; clone size: few
CDR3 protein: CAISVNRVSDTEAFF; CDR3 DNA: TGTGCCATCAGTGTTAACAGGGTATCGGACACTGAAGCTTTCTTT; D gene: NA; J gene: TRBJ1-1; V gene: TRBV10-3; clone size: NA